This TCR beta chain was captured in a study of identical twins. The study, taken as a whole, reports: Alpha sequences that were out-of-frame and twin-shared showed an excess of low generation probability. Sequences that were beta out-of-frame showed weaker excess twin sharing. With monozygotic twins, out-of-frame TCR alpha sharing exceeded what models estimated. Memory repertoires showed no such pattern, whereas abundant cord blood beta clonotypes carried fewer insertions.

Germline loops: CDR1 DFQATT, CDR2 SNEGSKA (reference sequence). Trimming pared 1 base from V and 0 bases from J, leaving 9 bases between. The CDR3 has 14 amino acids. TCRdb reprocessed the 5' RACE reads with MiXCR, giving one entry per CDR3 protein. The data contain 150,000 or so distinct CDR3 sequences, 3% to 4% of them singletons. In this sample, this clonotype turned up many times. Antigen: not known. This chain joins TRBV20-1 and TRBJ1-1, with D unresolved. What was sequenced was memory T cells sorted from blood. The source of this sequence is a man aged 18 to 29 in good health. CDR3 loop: CSARVILMNTEAFF. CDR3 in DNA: TGCAGTGCTAGAGTAATACTGATGAACACTGAAGCTTTCTTT.